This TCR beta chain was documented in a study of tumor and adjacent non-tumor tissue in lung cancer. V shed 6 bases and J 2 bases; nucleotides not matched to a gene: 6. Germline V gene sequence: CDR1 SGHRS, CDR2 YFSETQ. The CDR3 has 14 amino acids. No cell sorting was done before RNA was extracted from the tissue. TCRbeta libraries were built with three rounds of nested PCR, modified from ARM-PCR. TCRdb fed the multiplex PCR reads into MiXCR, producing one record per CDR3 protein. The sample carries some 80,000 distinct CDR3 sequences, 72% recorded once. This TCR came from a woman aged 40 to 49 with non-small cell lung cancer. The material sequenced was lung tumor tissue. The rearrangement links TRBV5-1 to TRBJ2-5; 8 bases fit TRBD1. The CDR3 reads CASTPGQEQETQYF. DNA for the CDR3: TGCGCCAGCACACCGGGACAGGAGCAAGAGACCCAGTACTTC.